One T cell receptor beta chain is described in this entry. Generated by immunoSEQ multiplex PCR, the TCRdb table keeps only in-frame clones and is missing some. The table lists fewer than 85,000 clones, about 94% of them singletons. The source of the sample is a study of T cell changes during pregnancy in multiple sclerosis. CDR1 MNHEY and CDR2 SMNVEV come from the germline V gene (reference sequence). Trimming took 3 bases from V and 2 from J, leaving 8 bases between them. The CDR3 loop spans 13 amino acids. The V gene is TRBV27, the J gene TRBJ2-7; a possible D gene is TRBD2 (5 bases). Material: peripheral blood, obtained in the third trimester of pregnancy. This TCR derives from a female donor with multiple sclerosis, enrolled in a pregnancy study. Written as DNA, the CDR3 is TGTGCCAGCAGTTTTCGGGGAACCTACGAGCAGTACTTC. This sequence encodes CASSFRGTYEQYF.